The 23 T cell receptor beta chains presented below share a single source sample, sequenced in a study of blood T cell repertoires in COVID-19. The repertoire was sequenced with immunoSEQ multiplex PCR; TCRdb's copy has only in-frame clones and lacks some. The sample yields 150,000 or so clones, approximately 78% seen once. Material for sequencing was peripheral blood. These receptors were taken from a human donor with acute or convalescent COVID-19. The donor label of this sample is uncertain.

V usage is TRBV7-9 and J usage is TRBJ2-1, with 9 bases lining up with TRBD2. Germline assignment: CDR1 SEHNR and CDR2 FQNEAQ (reference sequence). The CDR3 runs 16 residues. The J segment lost 0 bases and the V segment lost 4 bases, leaving 4 bases of the junction unmatched. CDR3 sequence reads: CASSSYSGSSYNEQFF. DNA for the CDR3: TGTGCCAGCAGCTCCTATAGCGGGAGCTCCTACAATGAGCAGTTCTTC.

The chain links TRBV5-1 to TRBJ2-7, with 10 bases lining up with TRBD1. Losses at the gene ends were 4 bases for V and 2 bases for J; bases not matched to a gene: 9. Germline V gene sequence: CDR1 SGHRS, CDR2 YFSETQ. CDR3 size: 16 residues. DNA for the CDR3: TGCGCCAGCAGCCAGCCCGGGACAGGGGCGGCCTACGAGCAGTACTTC. This gives the protein CASSQPGTGAAYEQYF.

A remark on this clone: The same CDR3 can be traced to other DNA sequences in this sample. The rearrangement links TRBV30 to TRBJ1-3, with D unclear. The V gene lost 2 bases and the J gene lost 0 bases, with 8 bases spanning the gap. The CDR3 totals 14 residues. The germline gives CDR1 GTSNPN, CDR2 SVGIG (reference sequence). CDR3: CAWSRGNSGNTIYF. The CDR3 DNA is TGTGCCTGGAGTCGGGGAAACTCTGGAAACACCATATATTTT.

The chain employs TRBV30 and TRBJ1-1, with 8 bases fitting TRBD1. This CDR3 contains 13 residues. The germline CDR1 and CDR2 sequences are GTSNPN and SVGIG (reference sequence). Trimming removed 5 bases from V and 0 bases from J; junction bases left unmatched: 2. Written as DNA, the CDR3 is TGTGCCTGGGGGACAGGCATGAACACTGAAGCTTTCTTT. Its protein is CAWGTGMNTEAFF.

The CDR3 reads CASSESAHQGGYTF. The CDR3 DNA reads as TGCGCCAGCAGTGAGTCGGCCCACCAGGGTGGCTACACCTTC. The chain has TRBV10-1 and TRBJ1-2, with D maybe TRBD1 (5 bases). V lost 0 bases to trimming and J lost 7 bases, with 12 bases between them. The CDR3 runs to 14 residues. Germline V gives CDR1 WNHNN, CDR2 SYGVQD (reference sequence).

This chain uses TRBV6-2 or TRBV6-3 with TRBJ2-1, with 9 bases lining up with TRBD2. The V gene's germline CDR1 is MNHEY and CDR2 SVGEGT. The trim removed 5 bases at V and 5 bases at J, leaving 7 bases unmatched. The CDR3 is made up of 15 amino acids. DNA for the CDR3: TGTGCCAGCAGTCTAAGCGGGGGGCGTAACAATGAGCAGTTCTTC. This sequence encodes CASSLSGGRNNEQFF.

The V call is TRBV2, the J call TRBJ1-2, with a possible D match to TRBD1 (6 bases). This CDR3 contains 11 residues. Germline V CDR1 and CDR2: SNHLY, FYNNEI. Trimming pared 6 bases from V and 5 bases from J, leaving 7 bases between. CDR3: CASRDSYGYTF. As DNA, the CDR3 is TGTGCCAGCAGGGACAGTTATGGCTACACCTTC.

There are a few counts of this clone. Here the CDR3 reads CASSPRQGRETEAFF. The DNA for the CDR3 is TGTGCCAGCAGCCCCCGACAGGGACGAGAGACTGAAGCTTTCTTT. The chain uses TRBV7-8 and TRBJ1-1; the match to TRBD1 covers 7 bases. This CDR3 has 15 amino acids. The V segment lost 5 bases and the J segment 5 bases; nucleotides outside the gene matches: 11. From germline, CDR1 is SGHVS and CDR2 FQNEAQ.

The genes are TRBV5-6 and TRBJ2-7; D is perhaps TRBD1 (6 bases). CDR1 and CDR2 (germline): SGHDT, YYEEEE. CDR3 length: 14 residues. Trimming removed 1 base at V and 1 base at J, with 9 bases between. The CDR3 DNA reads TGTGCCAGCAGCTTGACAGGGCCTTCCTACGAGCAGTACTTC. This codes for CASSLTGPSYEQYF.

The chain carries TRBV2 and TRBJ2-5; no clear D. The ends were cut back, 5 bases at V and 4 bases at J, with 8 bases in the middle. Germline CDR1 SNHLY, CDR2 FYNNEI. The CDR3 extends over 12 amino acids. The CDR3 nucleotides are TGTGCCAGCAGTACTGATGGAGAGACCCAGTACTTC. It specifies CASSTDGETQYF.

J is TRBJ1-2 and V is TRBV5-1, with 7 positions matching TRBD1. The length of the CDR3 is 15 residues. CDR1 is SGHRS, CDR2 YFSETQ, per germline. J lost 2 bases, V lost 7 bases, and 11 bases had no gene match. The CDR3, as DNA: TGCGCCAGCTCCTCCGCTATAGGGGGCAACTATGGCTACACCTTC. Amino acid sequence: CASSSAIGGNYGYTF.

V gene TRBV7-9 combines with J gene TRBJ2-6; TRBD1 might be the D (6 bases). The V end was cut by 5 bases, the J end by 4 bases, with 12 bases between. The length of the CDR3 is 15 residues. Germline CDR1 and CDR2: SEHNR and FQNEAQ (reference sequence). This CDR3 reads CASSPQGFGANVLTF. Here the CDR3 DNA reads TGTGCCAGCAGCCCGCAGGGGTTCGGGGCCAACGTCCTGACTTTC.

In the case of this clone: Other DNA sequences in this specimen translate into the identical CDR3. CDR3: CASSLDSMNTEAFF. The CDR3 coding sequence is TGCGCCAGCAGCTTGGACAGTATGAACACTGAAGCTTTCTTT. This chain uses TRBV5-1 with TRBJ1-1, with D uncertain. The V gene's germline CDR1 is SGHRS and CDR2 YFSETQ. Trimming took 0 bases from V and 0 from J, leaving 6 bases between them. This CDR3 has 14 residues.

In its sample, this clone was seen once. This rearrangement joins TRBV12-3 or TRBV12-4 to TRBJ1-5; D not resolved. The V end lost 1 base, the J end lost 10 bases, and 11 bases lay between the germline ends. This CDR3 comprises 13 residues. As DNA, the CDR3 is TGTGCCAGCAGTTTAGGGAGTACCACACCCCAGCATTTT. Its translation is CASSLGSTTPQHF.

V and J are TRBV5-1 and TRBJ1-2, with 9 bases aligning to TRBD1. Germline CDR1 reads SGHRS; CDR2 reads YFSETQ. This CDR3 is 14 amino acids long. Trimming cost V 4 bases and J 4 bases; bases outside gene matches: 5. The DNA of the CDR3 is TGCGCCAGCAGCACGTCGGGACAGGGCTATGGCTACACCTTC. Amino acids: CASSTSGQGYGYTF. Combining the CDR3 with reference TRBV5-1 and TRBJ1-2 gives the whole variable domain KAGVTQTPRYLIKTRGQQVTLSCSPISGHRSVSWYQQTPGQGLQFLFEYFSETQRNKGNFPGRFSGRQFSNSRSEMNVSTLELGDSALYLCASSTSGQGYGYTFGSGTRLTVV.

V gene TRBV19 combines with J gene TRBJ2-3, with 7 bases identical to TRBD1. In germline, CDR1 is LNHDA, CDR2 SQIVND (reference sequence). The J segment lost 3 bases and the V segment lost 10 bases, leaving 10 bases of the junction unmatched. The CDR3 has 14 residues. The CDR3 coding sequence is TGTGCCACCCGGAACAGGGGCCGAACAGATACGCAGTATTTT. Translating gives CATRNRGRTDTQYF. Complete variable domain (other parts from reference TRBV19 and TRBJ2-3): DGGITQSPKYLFRKEGQNVTLSCEQNLNHDAMYWYRQDPGQGLRLIYYSQIVNDFQKGDIAEGYSVSREKKESFPLTVTSAQKNPTAFYLCATRNRGRTDTQYFGPGTRLTVL.

The rearrangement uses TRBV30 and TRBJ2-1; perhaps TRBD1 as D (7 bases). This CDR3 has 18 residues. The germline CDR1 and CDR2 sequences are GTSNPN and SVGIG (reference sequence). V shed 0 bases and J shed 4 bases, with 22 bases lying between them. In nucleotides, the CDR3 is TGTGCCTGGAGTGTACCGGGGTACCCAGGGGGGCGGTACAATGAGCAGTTCTTC. Translation gives CAWSVPGYPGGRYNEQFF.

The sample holds one count of this clone. The genes are TRBV11-3 and TRBJ2-1; maybe TRBD2 (5 bases). The CDR3 loop spans 11 amino acids. Germline V gene lookup returns CDR1 SGHNT and CDR2 YENEEA. Deletions cut 2 bases from V and 9 bases from J, with 5 bases between. The CDR3 DNA follows: TGTGCCAGCAGCTTAAGCGGTGAGCAGTTCTTC. Translated: CASSLSGEQFF.

This chain links TRBV5-4 with TRBJ1-6; 7 positions agree with TRBD1. Looked up from germline, CDR1 is SGHNT and CDR2 is YYREEE (reference sequence). The trim removed 4 bases at V and 7 bases at J, leaving 8 bases unmatched. This CDR3 is built from 15 residues. The CDR3 region has the DNA TGTGCCAGCAGCCCAATTCGGGACAGAAATTCACCCCTCCACTTT. It yields the protein CASSPIRDRNSPLHF. The complete variable domain, with remaining parts taken from reference TRBV5-4 and TRBJ1-6, reads ETGVTQSPTHLIKTRGQQVTLRCSSQSGHNTVSWYQQALGQGPQFIFQYYREEENGRGNFPPRFSGLQFPNYSSELNVNALELDDSALYLCASSPIRDRNSPLHFGNGTRLTVT.

There are a few counts of this clone. CDR3 nucleotide sequence: TGTGCCGCAGGGTCTTCTGGGACTGAAGCTTTCTTT. Residues: CAAGSSGTEAFF. This chain joins TRBV15 and TRBJ1-1, with a weak D call TRBD1 (5 bases). The CDR3 totals 12 residues. The V gene lost 11 bases and the J gene lost 5 bases, with 15 bases spanning the gap. CDR1 and CDR2 (germline): LNHNV, YYDKDF (reference sequence).

The V gene is TRBV29-1, the J gene TRBJ2-1; possibly TRBD1 for D (5 bases). Germline CDR1 reads SQVTM; CDR2 reads ANQGSEA. The CDR3 totals 14 residues. Trimming cost V 6 bases and J 4 bases, with 16 bases left between them. CDR3 nucleotides: TGCAGCGTAACATTAACGACAGATTACAATGAGCAGTTCTTC. This codes for CSVTLTTDYNEQFF.

This rearrangement joins TRBV19 to TRBJ2-7, with D possibly matching TRBD1 (5 bases). This CDR3 contains 17 residues. V was trimmed by 6 bases and J by 2 bases, leaving 23 bases between them. CDR1 LNHDA and CDR2 SQIVND come from the germline V gene (reference sequence). The CDR3 nucleotides are TGTGCCAGTAGCCACCGAACCTCAGGGTCTCGAACCTACGAGCAGTACTTC. Translating it yields CASSHRTSGSRTYEQYF.

The chain recombines TRBV5-1 with TRBJ2-7; 10 bases are shared with TRBD2. The CDR3 extends over 17 amino acids. Germline lookup yields CDR1 SGHRS and CDR2 YFSETQ. Trimming at V came to 4 bases and at J to 3 bases, leaving 13 bases not matched to a gene. CDR3 protein: CASSPKASGTSVYEQYF. The CDR3 nucleotides are TGCGCCAGCAGCCCAAAAGCCTCAGGGACTAGCGTCTACGAGCAGTACTTC.